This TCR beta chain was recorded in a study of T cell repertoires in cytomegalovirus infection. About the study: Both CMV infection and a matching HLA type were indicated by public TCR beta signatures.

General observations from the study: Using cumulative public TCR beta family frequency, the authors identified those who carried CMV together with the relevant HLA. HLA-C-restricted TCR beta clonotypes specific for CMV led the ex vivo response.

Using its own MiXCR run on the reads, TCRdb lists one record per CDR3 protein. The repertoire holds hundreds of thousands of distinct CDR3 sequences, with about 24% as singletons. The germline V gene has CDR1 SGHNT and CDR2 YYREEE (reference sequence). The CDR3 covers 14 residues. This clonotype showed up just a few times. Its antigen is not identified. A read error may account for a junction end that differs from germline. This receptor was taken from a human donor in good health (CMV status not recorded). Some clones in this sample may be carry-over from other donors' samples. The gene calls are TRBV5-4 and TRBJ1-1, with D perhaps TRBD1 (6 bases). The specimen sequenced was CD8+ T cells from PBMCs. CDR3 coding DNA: TGTGTCAGCAGCTCAAACAGGGTGAACACTGAAGCTTTCTTT. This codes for CVSSSNRVNTEAFF.